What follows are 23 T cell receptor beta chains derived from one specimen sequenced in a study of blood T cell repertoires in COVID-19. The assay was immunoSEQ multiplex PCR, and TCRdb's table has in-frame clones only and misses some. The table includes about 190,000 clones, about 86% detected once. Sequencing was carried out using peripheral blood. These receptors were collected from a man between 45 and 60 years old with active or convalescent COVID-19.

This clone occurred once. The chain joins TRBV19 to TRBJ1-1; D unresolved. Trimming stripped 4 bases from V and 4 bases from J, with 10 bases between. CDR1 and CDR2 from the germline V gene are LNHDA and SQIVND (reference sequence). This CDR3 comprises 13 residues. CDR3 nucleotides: TGTGCCAGTAGTACCGGGTTGGGCACTGAAGCTTTCTTT. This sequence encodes CASSTGLGTEAFF.

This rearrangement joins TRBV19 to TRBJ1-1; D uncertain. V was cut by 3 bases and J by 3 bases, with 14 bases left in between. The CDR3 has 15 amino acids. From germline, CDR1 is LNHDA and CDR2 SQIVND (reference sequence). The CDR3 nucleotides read TGTGCCAGTAGTATTGGAGGGATGGGGTACACTGAAGCTTTCTTT. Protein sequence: CASSIGGMGYTEAFF.

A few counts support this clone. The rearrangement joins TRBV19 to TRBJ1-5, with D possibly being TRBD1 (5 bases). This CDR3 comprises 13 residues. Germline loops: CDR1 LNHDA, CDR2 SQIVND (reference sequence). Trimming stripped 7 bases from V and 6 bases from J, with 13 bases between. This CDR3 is CASNAGSGQPQHF. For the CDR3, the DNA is TGTGCCAGTAATGCAGGGTCGGGTCAGCCCCAGCATTTT. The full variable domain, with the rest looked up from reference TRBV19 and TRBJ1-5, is DGGITQSPKYLFRKEGQNVTLSCEQNLNHDAMYWYRQDPGQGLRLIYYSQIVNDFQKGDIAEGYSVSREKKESFPLTVTSAQKNPTAFYLCASNAGSGQPQHFGDGTRLSIL.

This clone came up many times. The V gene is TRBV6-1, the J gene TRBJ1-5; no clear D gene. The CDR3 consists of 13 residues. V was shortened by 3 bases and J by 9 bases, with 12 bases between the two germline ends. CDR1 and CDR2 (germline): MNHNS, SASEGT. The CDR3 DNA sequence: TGTGCCAGCAGTGACCGTCGGGAGGGGCCCCAGCATTTT. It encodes CASSDRREGPQHF.

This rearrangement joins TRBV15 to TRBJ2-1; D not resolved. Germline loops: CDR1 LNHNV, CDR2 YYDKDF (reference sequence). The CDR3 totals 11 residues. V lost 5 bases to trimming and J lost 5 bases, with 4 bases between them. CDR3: CATSEDNEQFF. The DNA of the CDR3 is TGTGCCACCAGCGAGGACAATGAGCAGTTCTTC.

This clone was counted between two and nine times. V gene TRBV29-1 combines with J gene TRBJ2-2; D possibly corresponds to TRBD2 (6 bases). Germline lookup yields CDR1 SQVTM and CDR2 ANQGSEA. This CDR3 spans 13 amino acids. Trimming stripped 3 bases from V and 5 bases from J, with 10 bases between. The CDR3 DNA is TGCAGCGTTGAGCCCAGCGGGACCGGGGAGCTGTTTTTT. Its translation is CSVEPSGTGELFF.

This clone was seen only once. CDR3 nucleotide sequence: TGCAGCGTACTAGCGGGAGACACCTACGAGCAGTACTTC. It yields the protein CSVLAGDTYEQYF. The V gene is TRBV29-1, the J gene TRBJ2-7, with 11 positions matching TRBD2. V shed 6 bases and J 2 bases; nucleotides not matched to a gene: 3. Per germline, CDR1 SQVTM and CDR2 ANQGSEA. This CDR3 comprises 13 residues.

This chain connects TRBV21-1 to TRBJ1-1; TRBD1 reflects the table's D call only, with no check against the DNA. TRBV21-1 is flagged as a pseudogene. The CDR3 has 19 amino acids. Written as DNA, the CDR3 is TGTGCCAGCAGCAAAAGTATAAAGGGACAGACTGATCGGGGGACTGAAGCTTTCTTT. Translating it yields CASSKSIKGQTDRGTEAFF.

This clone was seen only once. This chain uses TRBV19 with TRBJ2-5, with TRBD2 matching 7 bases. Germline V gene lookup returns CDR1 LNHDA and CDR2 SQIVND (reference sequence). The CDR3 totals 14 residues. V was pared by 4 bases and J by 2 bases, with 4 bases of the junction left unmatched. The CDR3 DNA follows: TGTGCCAGTAGTACCGGGACTACACAAGAGACCCAGTACTTC. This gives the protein CASSTGTTQETQYF.

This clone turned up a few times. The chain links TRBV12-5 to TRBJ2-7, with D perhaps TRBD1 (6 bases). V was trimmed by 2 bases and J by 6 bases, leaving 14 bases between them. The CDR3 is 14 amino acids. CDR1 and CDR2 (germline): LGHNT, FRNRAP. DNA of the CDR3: TGTGCTAGTGGTTTGATACAGGGCGCGGGCGAGCAGTACTTC. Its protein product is CASGLIQGAGEQYF.

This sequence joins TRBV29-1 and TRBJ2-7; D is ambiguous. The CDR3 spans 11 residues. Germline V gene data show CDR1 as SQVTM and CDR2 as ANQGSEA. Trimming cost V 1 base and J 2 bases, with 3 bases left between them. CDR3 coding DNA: TGCAGCGTTGAAGCCGCCTACGAGCAGTACTTC. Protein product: CSVEAAYEQYF.

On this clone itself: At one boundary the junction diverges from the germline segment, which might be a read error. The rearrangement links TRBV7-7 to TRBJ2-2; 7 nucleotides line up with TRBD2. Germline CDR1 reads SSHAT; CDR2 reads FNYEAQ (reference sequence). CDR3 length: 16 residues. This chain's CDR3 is CASSLVAGEGTGELFF. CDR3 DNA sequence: TGTGCTAGCAGCTTAGTAGCGGGTGAAGGCACCGGGGAGCTGTTTTTT.

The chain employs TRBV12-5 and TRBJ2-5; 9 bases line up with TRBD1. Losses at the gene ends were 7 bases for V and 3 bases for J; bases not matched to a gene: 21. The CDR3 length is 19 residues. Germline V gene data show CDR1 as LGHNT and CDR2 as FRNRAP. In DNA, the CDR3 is TGTGCTAGTGACTATTGGACCTTACCTCAAAGGACAGGGGAAGAGACCCAGTACTTC. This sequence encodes CASDYWTLPQRTGEETQYF.

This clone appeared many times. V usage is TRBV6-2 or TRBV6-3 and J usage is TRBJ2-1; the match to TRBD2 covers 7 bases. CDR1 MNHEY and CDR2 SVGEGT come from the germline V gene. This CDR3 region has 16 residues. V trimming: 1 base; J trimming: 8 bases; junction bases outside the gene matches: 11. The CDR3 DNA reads TGTGCCAGCAGTTACTATGCGGGGGTCCAATTTCATGAGCAGTTCTTC. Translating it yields CASSYYAGVQFHEQFF.

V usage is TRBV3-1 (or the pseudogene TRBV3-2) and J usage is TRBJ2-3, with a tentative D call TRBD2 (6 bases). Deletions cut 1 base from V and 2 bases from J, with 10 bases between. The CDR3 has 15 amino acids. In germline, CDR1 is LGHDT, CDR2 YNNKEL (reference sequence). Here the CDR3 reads CASSQGGTFTDTQYF. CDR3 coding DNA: TGTGCCAGCAGCCAAGGTGGGACTTTCACAGATACGCAGTATTTT.

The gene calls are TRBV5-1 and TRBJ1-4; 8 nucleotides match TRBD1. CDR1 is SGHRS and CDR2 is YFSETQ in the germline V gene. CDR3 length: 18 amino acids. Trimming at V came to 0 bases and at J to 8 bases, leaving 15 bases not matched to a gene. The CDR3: CASSLGLISRGQDEKLFF. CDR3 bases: TGCGCCAGCAGCTTGGGTCTTATTTCCAGGGGGCAGGACGAAAAACTGTTTTTT.

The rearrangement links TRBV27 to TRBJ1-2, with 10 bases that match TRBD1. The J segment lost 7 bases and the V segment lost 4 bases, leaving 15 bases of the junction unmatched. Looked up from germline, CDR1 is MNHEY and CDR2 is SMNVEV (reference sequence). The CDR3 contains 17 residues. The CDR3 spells CASSSFPGTGVRVGYTF. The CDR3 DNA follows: TGTGCCAGCAGTTCCTTCCCCGGGACAGGGGTTCGGGTTGGCTACACCTTC.

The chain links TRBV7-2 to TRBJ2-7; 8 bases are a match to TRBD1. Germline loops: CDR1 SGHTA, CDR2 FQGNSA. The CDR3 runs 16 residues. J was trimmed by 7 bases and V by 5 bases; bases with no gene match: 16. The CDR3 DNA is TGTGCCAGCAGCCCCCGACAGGGGATCCCCTCTCGGGAGCAGTACTTC. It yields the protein CASSPRQGIPSREQYF.

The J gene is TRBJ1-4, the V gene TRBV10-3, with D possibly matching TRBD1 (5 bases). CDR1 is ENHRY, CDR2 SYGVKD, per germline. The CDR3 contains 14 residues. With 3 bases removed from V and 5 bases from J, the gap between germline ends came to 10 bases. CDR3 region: CAISEEGRNEKLFF. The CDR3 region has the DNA TGTGCCATCAGTGAAGAGGGGAGGAATGAAAAACTGTTTTTT.

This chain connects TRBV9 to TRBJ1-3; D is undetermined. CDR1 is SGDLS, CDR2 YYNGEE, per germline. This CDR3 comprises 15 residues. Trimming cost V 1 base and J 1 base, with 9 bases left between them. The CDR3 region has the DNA TGTGCCAGCAGCGTAAGGGAGGGATCTGGAAACACCATATATTTT. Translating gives CASSVREGSGNTIYF.

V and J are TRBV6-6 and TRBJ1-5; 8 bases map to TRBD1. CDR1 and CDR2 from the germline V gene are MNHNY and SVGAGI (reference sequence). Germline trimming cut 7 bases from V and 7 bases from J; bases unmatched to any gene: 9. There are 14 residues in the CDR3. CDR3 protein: CASNIGQGSQPQHF. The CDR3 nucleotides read TGTGCCAGCAACATTGGACAGGGAAGCCAGCCCCAGCATTTT.

Here the CDR3 reads CASSSGQANNEQFF. The CDR3 nucleotides are TGTGCCAGCAGCTCAGGACAGGCCAACAATGAGCAGTTCTTC. This chain joins TRBV5-4 and TRBJ2-1, with 7 bases that match TRBD1. V lost 3 bases and J lost 5; bases outside the gene matches: 5. The CDR3 is 14 residues long. The V gene's germline CDR1 is SGHNT and CDR2 YYREEE (reference sequence).

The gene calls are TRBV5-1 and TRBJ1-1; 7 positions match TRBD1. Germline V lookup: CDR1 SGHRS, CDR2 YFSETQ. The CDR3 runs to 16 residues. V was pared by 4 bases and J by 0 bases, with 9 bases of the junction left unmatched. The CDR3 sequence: CASSKTGQGVNTEAFF. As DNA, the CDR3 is TGCGCCAGCAGCAAGACAGGGCAGGGGGTGAACACTGAAGCTTTCTTT.